This T cell receptor beta chain was captured by sequencing in a study of regulatory T cells in long-lasting Graves disease. Findings and limits, study-wide: Persistent disease exhibited a predilection for TRBV28, TRBJ1-2 and TRBJ2-5.

This clonotype has only a few counts. Its antigen is not identified. The CDR3 totals 15 residues. From germline, CDR1 is MNHEY and CDR2 SMNVEV (reference sequence). V was clipped by 5 bases and J by 6 bases, with 17 bases between them. Time point indicated: persistent/refractory GD, antithyroid drugs over 5 years with positive TRAb. Isolated PBMC RNA provided the starting material for the TCR library. Construction of TCR beta libraries relied on iRepertoire HTBI primers and on Arm-PCR targeting CDR3 regions. In the source study's methods: From all samples, identification returned over 11 TRBJ and approximately 61 TRBV segments. TCRdb redid the calling of the multiplex PCR reads with MiXCR, one entry per CDR3 protein. TCRdb, not the authors, supplied the V and J calls. Of 400,000 or so distinct CDR3 sequences listed, around 20% are singletons.

The receptor was derived from a female donor with Graves disease. This material consisted of peripheral blood mononuclear cells (PBMCs), taken when the disease was refractory, from a patient treated with antithyroid drugs. The chain combines TRBV27 with TRBJ1-5; possible D gene TRBD1, 6 bases. CDR3: CASSHAGAVGQPQHF. The CDR3 nucleotides are TGTGCCAGCAGTCACGCAGGGGCTGTAGGTCAGCCCCAGCATTTT.